This TCR beta chain was sequenced during a study of beta chain features in type 1 diabetes. Study-level information: Examination spanned about 110 million sorted cells from all samples.

Turning to this clone: Antigen unknown.

Germline V lookup: CDR1 MDHEN, CDR2 SYDVKM. V gave up 6 bases and J gave up 2 bases; unmatched junction bases: 9. This CDR3 is 15 amino acids long. Findings and limits, study-wide: TCRB CDR3s from Type 1 diabetes patients were moderately but significantly shorter in all four CD4+ subsets. Researchers could not determine here whether HLA type influences TCRB rearrangement.

Every sorted population was more than 95% pure. Expressed TCRB transcripts were sequenced because the isolated RNA had all been reverse transcribed beforehand. The table came from immunoSEQ multiplex PCR; TCRdb's copy has only in-frame clones and leaves some out. This sample has roughly 400,000 clones, with more than 13% found just once. This receptor was taken from a woman aged 18-29 years in good health. The sample was naive CD4+ T cells from blood. The chain joins TRBV28 to TRBJ2-7, with 8 bases fitting TRBD2. The CDR3 DNA reads as TGTGCCAGCAGCCCAACTAGCGGTCATACCTACGAGCAGTACTTC. Its protein product is CASSPTSGHTYEQYF.